What follows is one T cell receptor (beta chain) and its context. What it binds is unknown. PCR employed 60 Vbeta and 13 Jbeta primers. The protocol was immunoSEQ multiplex PCR, while the TCRdb copy is restricted to in-frame clones and leaves out a portion. Among about 93,000 clones, roughly 72% were seen once, and the ten largest hold 0.57%. Per the germline V gene, CDR1 is MDHEN and CDR2 is SYDVKM. The CDR3 is made up of 13 amino acids. Trimming took 2 bases from V and 4 from J, leaving 9 bases between them. This sample is part of a study of cytomegalovirus exposure and HLA in healthy donors. Whole-study context: Earlier results showed roughly 120 million unique TCR beta sequences derived from roughly 180 million T cells. General study points: Cytomegalovirus association was listed for about 150 TCR beta chains. Trimming of TCR beta V- and J-genes showed a link, identified in a later analysis, to a missense DCLRE1C variant.

The source is a man younger than 40 in good health and CMV-seronegative. The sample was PBMCs. This sequence joins TRBV28 and TRBJ2-7; D is undetermined. For the CDR3, the DNA is TGTGCCAGCAGTTTAGGAGCAGAGTACGAGCAGTACGTC. Its protein is CASSLGAEYEQYV.